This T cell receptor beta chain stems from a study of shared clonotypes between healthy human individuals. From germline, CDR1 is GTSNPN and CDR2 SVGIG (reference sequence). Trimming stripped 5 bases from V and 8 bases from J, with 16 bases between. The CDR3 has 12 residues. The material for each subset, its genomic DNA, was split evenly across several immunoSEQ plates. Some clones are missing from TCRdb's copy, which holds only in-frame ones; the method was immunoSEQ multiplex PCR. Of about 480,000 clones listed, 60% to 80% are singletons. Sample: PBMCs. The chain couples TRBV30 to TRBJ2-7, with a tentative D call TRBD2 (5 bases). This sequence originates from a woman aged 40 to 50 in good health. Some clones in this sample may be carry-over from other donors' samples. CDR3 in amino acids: CAWHTRGSQQYF. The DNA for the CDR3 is TGTGCCTGGCATACCCGGGGATCCCAGCAGTACTTC.